This T cell receptor beta chain emerged from a study of blood T cells in healthy people across ages. PCR was performed a second time for about 6 to 12 cycles using a sample-barcoded 5' primer and a J-beta primer mix. The yield of each sample was at least 2.5 million CDR3-containing paired-end reads. TCRdb redid the calling of the 5' RACE reads with MiXCR, one entry per CDR3 protein. The sample includes over a million distinct CDR3 sequences, around 42% seen only once; the top ten take roughly 8.2%. Each individual donor underwent a draw of approximately 10 milliliters of peripheral blood. The CDR3 consists of 14 residues. V was trimmed by 1 base and J by 8 bases, leaving 11 bases between them. Germline V lookup: CDR1 LNHNV, CDR2 YYDKDF (reference sequence).

This TCR came from a young woman in good health. This chain joins TRBV15 and TRBJ1-4; D might be TRBD1 (5 bases). Material for sequencing was blood. This CDR3 is CATSRGREGEKLFF. The CDR3 DNA reads as TGTGCCACCAGCAGAGGAAGGGAGGGGGAAAAACTGTTTTTT. Drawing the rest from reference TRBV15 and TRBJ1-4, the complete variable domain is DAMVIQNPRYQVTQFGKPVTLSCSQTLNHNVMYWYQQKSSQAPKLLFHYYDKDFNNEADTPDNFQSRRPNTSFCFLDIRSPGLGDTAMYLCATSRGREGEKLFFGSGTQLSVL.